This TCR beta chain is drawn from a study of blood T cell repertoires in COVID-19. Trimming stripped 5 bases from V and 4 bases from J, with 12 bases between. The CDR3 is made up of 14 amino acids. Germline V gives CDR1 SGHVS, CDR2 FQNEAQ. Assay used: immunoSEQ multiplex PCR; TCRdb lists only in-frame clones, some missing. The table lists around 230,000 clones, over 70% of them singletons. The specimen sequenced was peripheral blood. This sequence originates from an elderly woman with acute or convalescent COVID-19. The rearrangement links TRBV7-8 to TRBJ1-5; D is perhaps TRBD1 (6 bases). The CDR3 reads CASSLRQANQPQHF. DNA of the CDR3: TGTGCCAGCAGCCTTAGACAGGCTAATCAGCCCCAGCATTTT.